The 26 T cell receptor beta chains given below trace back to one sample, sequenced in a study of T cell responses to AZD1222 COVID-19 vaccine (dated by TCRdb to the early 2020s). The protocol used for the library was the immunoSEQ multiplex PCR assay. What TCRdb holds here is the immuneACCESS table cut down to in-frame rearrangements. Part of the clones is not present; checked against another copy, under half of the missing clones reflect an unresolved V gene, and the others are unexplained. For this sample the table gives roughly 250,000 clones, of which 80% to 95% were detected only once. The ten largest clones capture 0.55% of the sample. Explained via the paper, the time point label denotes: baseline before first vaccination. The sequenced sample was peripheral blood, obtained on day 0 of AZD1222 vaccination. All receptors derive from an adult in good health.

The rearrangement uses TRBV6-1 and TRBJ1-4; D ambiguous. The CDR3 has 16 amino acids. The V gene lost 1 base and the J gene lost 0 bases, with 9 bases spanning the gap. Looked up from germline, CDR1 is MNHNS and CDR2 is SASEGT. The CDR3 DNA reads TGTGCCAGCAGTGAAGGAGGGCCGGCAACTAATGAAAAACTGTTTTTT. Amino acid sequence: CASSEGGPATNEKLFF.

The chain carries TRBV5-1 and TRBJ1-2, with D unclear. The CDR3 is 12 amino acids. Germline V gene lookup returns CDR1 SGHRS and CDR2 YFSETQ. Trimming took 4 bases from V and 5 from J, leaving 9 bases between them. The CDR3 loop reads CASSLGGYGYTF. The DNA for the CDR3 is TGCGCCAGCAGCCTCGGAGGTTATGGCTACACCTTC.

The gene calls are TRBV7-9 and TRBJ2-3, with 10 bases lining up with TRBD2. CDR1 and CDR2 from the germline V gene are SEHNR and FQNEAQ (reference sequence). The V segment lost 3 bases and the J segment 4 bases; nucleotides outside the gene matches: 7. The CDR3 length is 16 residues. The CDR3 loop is CASSLIVSGGPDTQYF. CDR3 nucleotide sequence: TGTGCCAGCAGCTTGATAGTTAGCGGGGGGCCAGATACGCAGTATTTT.

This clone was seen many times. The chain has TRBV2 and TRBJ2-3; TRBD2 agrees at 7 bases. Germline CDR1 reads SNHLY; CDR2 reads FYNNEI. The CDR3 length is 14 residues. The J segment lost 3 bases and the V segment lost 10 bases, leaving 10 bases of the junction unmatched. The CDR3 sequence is CATTSGNFTDTQYF. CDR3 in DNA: TGTGCCACCACAAGCGGGAACTTTACAGATACGCAGTATTTT. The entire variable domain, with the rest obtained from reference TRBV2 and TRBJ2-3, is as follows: EPEVTQTPSHQVTQMGQEVILRCVPISNHLYFYWYRQILGQKVEFLVSFYNNEISEKSEIFDDQFSVERPDGSNFTLKIRSTKLEDSAMYFCATTSGNFTDTQYFGPGTRLTVL.

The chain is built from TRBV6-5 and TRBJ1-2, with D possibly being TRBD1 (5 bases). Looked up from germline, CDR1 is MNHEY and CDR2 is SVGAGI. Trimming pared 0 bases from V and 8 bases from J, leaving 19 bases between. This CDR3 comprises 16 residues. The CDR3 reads CASSYSRRGPSEGYTF. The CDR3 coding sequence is TGTGCCAGCAGTTACTCGAGAAGGGGCCCTTCAGAAGGCTACACCTTC.

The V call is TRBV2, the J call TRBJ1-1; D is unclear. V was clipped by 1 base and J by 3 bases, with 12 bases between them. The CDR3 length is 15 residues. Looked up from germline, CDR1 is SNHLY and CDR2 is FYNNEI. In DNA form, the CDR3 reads TGTGCCAGCAGTGAAGTGTTGTGGAGGGACACTGAAGCTTTCTTT. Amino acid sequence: CASSEVLWRDTEAFF.

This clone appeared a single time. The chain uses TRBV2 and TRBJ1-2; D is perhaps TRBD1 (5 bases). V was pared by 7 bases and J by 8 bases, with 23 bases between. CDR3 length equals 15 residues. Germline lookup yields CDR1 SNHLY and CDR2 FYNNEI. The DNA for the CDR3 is TGTGCCAGCACCTCCTTGGGTCAGCCGGGGCTAGGCTACACCTTC. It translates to CASTSLGQPGLGYTF.

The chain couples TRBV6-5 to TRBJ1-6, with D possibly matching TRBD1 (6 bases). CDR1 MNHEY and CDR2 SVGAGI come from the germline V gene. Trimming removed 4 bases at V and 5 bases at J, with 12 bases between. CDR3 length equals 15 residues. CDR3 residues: CASSSRGGNNSPLHF. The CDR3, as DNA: TGTGCCAGCAGTTCCAGGGGAGGTAATAATTCACCCCTCCACTTT.

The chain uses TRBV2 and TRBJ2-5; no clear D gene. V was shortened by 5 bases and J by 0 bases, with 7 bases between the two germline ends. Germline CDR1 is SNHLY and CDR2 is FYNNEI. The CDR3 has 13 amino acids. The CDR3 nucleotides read TGTGCCAGCAGTCGGAGCCACCAAGAGACCCAGTACTTC. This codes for CASSRSHQETQYF.

CDR3 sequence reads: CASSTYRVDTQYF. The CDR3 DNA sequence: TGTGCCAGCAGTACCTACAGGGTGGATACGCAGTATTTT. The chain links TRBV28 to TRBJ2-3; maybe TRBD1 (6 bases). Trimming removed 5 bases at V and 6 bases at J, with 12 bases between. In germline, CDR1 is MDHEN, CDR2 SYDVKM. The CDR3 loop spans 13 amino acids.

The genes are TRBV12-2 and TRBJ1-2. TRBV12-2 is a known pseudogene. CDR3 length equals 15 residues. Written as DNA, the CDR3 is TGTGCAAGTCGCTTCTTCGGCGGGGGAGAGGGTGGCTACACCTTC. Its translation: CASRFFGGGEGGYTF.

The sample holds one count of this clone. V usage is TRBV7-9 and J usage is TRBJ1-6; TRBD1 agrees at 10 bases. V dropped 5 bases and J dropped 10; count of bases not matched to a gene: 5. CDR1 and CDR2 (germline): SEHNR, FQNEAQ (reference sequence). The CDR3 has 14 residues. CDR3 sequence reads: CASSNPGQGSPLHF. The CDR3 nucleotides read TGTGCCAGCAGCAACCCGGGACAGGGGTCACCCCTCCACTTT.

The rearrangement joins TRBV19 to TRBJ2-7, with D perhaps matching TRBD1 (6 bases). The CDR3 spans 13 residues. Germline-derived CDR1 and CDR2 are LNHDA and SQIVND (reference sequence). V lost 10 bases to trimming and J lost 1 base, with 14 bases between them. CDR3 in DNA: TGTGCCACCAAGGGGGACATTTCCTACGAGCAGTACTTC. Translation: CATKGDISYEQYF.

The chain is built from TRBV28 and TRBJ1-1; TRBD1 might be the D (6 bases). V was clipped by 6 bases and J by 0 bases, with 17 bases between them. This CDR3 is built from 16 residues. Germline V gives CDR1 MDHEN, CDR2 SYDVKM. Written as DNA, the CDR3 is TGTGCCAGCAGGCGGGGGGCAGGATCTATGAACACTGAAGCTTTCTTT. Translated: CASRRGAGSMNTEAFF. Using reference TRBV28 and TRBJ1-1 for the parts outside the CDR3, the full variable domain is DVKVTQSSRYLVKRTGEKVFLECVQDMDHENMFWYRQDPGLGLRLIYFSYDVKMKEKGDIPEGYSVSREKKERFSLILESASTNQTSMYLCASRRGAGSMNTEAFFGQGTRLTVV.

CDR3 sequence: CASSWGGRDGYTF. The CDR3 DNA sequence: TGTGCCAGCAGCTGGGGGGGAAGGGATGGCTACACCTTC. The genes are TRBV12-3 or TRBV12-4 and TRBJ1-2, with D maybe TRBD1 (5 bases). The CDR3 contains 13 residues. V dropped 6 bases and J dropped 6 bases, with 14 bases sitting between them.

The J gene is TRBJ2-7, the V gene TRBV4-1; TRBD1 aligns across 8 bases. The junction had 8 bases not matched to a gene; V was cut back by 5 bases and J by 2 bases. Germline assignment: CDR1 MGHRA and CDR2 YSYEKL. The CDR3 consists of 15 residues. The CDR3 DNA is TGCGCCAGCAGCGACGCCCAGGGGGCGGCCTACGAGCAGTACTTC. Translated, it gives CASSDAQGAAYEQYF.

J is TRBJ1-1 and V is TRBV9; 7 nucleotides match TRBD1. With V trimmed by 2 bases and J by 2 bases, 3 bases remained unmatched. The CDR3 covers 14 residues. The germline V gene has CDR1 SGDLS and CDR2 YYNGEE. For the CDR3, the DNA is TGTGCCAGCAGCGTGGGACAGAAAAACACTGAAGCTTTCTTT. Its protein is CASSVGQKNTEAFF.

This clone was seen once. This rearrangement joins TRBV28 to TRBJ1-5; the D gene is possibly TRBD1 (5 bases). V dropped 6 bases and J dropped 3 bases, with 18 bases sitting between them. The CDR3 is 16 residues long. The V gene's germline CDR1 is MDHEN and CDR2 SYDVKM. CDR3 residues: CASRPQGSGINQPQHF. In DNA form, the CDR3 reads TGTGCCAGCAGACCTCAGGGTTCGGGAATCAATCAGCCCCAGCATTTT.

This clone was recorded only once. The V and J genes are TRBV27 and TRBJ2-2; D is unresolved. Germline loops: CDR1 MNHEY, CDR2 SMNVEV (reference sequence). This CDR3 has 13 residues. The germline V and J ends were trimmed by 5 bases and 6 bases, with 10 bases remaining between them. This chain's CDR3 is CASSHGFSGELFF. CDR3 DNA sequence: TGTGCCAGCAGTCACGGATTCTCCGGGGAGCTGTTTTTT.

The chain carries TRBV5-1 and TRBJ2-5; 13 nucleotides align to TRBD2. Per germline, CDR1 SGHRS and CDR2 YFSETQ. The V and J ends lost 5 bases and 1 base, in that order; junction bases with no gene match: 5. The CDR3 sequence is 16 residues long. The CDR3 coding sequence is TGCGCCAGCAGGTCCGGGACTAGCGGGATCCAAGAGACCCAGTACTTC. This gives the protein CASRSGTSGIQETQYF.

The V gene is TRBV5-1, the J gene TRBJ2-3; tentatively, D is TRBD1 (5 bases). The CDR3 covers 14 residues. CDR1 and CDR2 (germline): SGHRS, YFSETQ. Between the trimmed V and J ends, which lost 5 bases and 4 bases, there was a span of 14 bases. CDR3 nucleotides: TGCGCCAGCAGTCCCGGGTCCAGGGCAGATACGCAGTATTTT. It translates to CASSPGSRADTQYF.

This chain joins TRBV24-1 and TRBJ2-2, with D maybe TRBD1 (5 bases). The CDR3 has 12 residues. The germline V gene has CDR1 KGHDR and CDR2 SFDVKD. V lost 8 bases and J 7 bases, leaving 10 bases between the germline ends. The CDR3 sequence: CATNQGGGELFF. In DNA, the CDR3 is TGTGCCACCAACCAGGGTGGCGGGGAGCTGTTTTTT.

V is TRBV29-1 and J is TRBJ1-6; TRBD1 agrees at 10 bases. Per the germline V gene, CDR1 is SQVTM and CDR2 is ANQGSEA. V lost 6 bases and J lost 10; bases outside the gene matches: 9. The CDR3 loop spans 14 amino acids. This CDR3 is CSVRTGGDDSPLHF. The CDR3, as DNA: TGCAGCGTACGGACAGGGGGGGATGACTCACCCCTCCACTTT.

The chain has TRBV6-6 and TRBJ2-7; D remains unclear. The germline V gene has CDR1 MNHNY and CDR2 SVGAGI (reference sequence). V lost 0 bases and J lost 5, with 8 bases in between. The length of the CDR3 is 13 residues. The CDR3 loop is CASSYSVFHEQYF. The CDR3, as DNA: TGTGCCAGCAGTTACTCGGTTTTCCACGAGCAGTACTTC.

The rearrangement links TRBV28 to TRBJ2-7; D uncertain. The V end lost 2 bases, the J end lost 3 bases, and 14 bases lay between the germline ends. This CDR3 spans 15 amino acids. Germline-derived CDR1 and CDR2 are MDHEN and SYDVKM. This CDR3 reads CASSLGRPWIYEQYF. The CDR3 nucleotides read TGTGCCAGCAGTTTAGGGCGACCGTGGATCTACGAGCAGTACTTC.

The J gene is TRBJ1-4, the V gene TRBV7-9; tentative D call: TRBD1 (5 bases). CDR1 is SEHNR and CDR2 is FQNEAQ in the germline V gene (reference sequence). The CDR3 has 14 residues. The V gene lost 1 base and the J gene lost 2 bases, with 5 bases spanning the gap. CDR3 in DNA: TGTGCCAGCAGCTTAGGGGGGACTAATGAAAAACTGTTTTTT. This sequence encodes CASSLGGTNEKLFF.